Listed here is a single T cell receptor (beta chain). Its antigen remains unidentified. Genomic DNA came from blood conventional CD4+ T cells gated CD25-low CD127-high. The entry originates in a study of regulatory and conventional T cells in RAG deficiency. The method was immunoSEQ multiplex PCR; TCRdb's version includes in-frame clones alone and lacks a portion of them. Of about 46,000 clones in the sample, just under 90% were seen once. Trimming pared 10 bases from V and 5 bases from J, leaving 19 bases between. CDR1 and CDR2 from the germline V gene are SNHLY and FYNNEI. The CDR3 totals 14 residues. Study observations and caveats: Patient subsets had shorter CDR3s; Omenn Treg-Tconv overlap exceeded 80%.

A further study also used this sample, focusing on regulatory T cells. As that report states: The primer mix had 52 TRBV and 13 TRBJ primers.

The sequence derives from a human donor in good health. Sequencing used CD4+ effector T cells sorted from blood. The chain has TRBV2 and TRBJ2-3; D is perhaps TRBD2 (5 bases). Here the CDR3 reads CATQFTGVKDTQYF. Here the CDR3 DNA reads TGTGCCACCCAGTTCACCGGGGTGAAAGATACGCAGTATTTT.